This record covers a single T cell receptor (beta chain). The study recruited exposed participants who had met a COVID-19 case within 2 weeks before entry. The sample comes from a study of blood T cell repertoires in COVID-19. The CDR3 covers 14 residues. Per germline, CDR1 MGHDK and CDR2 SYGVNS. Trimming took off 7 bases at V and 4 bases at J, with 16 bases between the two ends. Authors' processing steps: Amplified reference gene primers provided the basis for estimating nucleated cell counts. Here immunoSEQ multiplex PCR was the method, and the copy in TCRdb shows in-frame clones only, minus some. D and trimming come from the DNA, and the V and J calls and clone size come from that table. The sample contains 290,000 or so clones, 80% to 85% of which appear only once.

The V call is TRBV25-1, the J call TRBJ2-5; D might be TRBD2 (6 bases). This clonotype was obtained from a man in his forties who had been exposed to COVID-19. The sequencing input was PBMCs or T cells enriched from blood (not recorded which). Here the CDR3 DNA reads TGTGCCAGCAATAACCCACTAGCAGGAGAGACCCAGTACTTC. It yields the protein CASNNPLAGETQYF.